This T cell receptor (beta chain) was sequenced during a study of T cells in Graves' hyperthyroidism and ophthalmopathy (dated by TCRdb to 2018 to 2020). For context, the study as a whole: Peripheral blood was collected at initial diagnosis, before any treatment. To identify TCR V-J signatures that set the groups apart, the researchers used a discovery cohort of more than 95 patients, made up of about 44 with Graves' ophthalmopathy and 57 with stable Graves' hyperthyroidism. Prospective prediction of ophthalmopathy was tested in an independent validation cohort of 18 to 20 hyperthyroidism patients and 15 to 17 patients who later progressed to ophthalmopathy. For training and testing, the approximately 92 patients in the discovery cohort were randomly divided in a 7:3 ratio. The study also compared thyroid tissue and blood T-cell repertoires from about 6 Graves' hyperthyroidism patients. Once sampling was done, hyperthyroidism patients were given methimazole at a starting dose of 30 mg daily, whereas ophthalmopathy patients were given high-dose intravenous methylprednisolone. The paper describes TCR Vbeta CDR3 sequencing of 135 peripheral blood samples, made up of some 42 ophthalmopathy patients, roughly 75 hyperthyroidism patients and around 17 progressor patients.

This clonotype occurred many times. Its antigen remains unidentified. Base qualities were left out, and no much larger clone turns up one base away. Ophthalmopathy patients had moderately to severely active disease, Clinical Activity Score of at least 3, NOSPECS grade of at least 4, and duration under 3 months. Exclusion was applied to patients with uncontrolled infections, other autoimmune diseases, pregnancy or lactation. Diagnoses were based on clinical symptoms, serum thyroxine and TRAb, thyroid ultrasound and orbital computed tomography. PBMCs were separated from around 9.1 ml of fresh peripheral blood using Ficoll-Paque density gradient centrifugation. Total RNA was extracted with Trizol reagent, and quality was checked on an Agilent 2100 Bioanalyzer. Sequences KGHSH (CDR1) and LQKENI (CDR2) are obtained from the germline V gene. The CDR3 numbers 16 residues from cysteine through phenylalanine. The DNA shown is the 48-base CDR3, in frame from base 1. Clipping removes 5 bases from V and 6 bases from J, with 13 as the unmatched junction base count.

The TCR beta CDR3 regions were amplified from the RNA transcripts. The first round of RT-PCR for the TCR CDR3 was performed with the HTBI primer set and the Qiagen OneStep RT-PCR kit. The libraries were constructed in a second round of multiplex PCR and then size-selected and purified. The libraries were sequenced on an Illumina HiSeq2000 using paired-end 100 bp reads. The original methods were these. SOAPnuke was used to process the raw data, with reads discarded if the reads contained adapters or uncalled bases, had a mean Phred below 15, or lacked an exact constant-primer or identifier match. COPE v1.2.5 was used to merge high-quality paired reads, and clonotypes were defined as unique nucleotide sequences. MiTCR v1.1 was used to align clonotypes to the IMGT TRBV, TRBD and TRBJ reference segments. Only V-J combinations with frequency above 0.0001, covering about 99% of repertoires, were analysed. The TCS score was defined as F50 (clonal expansion) divided by E x V (chaos), with BLOSUM62-based TCRdist calculated between CDR3 peptides within each V-J. Welch's t-statistics and random forest reduced roughly 530 V-J features to about 12, which were used in a naive Bayes classifier (R e1071). Using fastp trimming at Q25 and MiXCR clonotype assembly, TCRdb reanalyzed the public sequencing data and kept in-frame beta chains. Rows matching on CDR3 protein sequence are summarized as one entry with the most common DNA and genes. In this record, the V and J calls reflect TCRdb's handling and not the investigators' own analysis. Here the sample has hundreds of thousands of distinct CDR3 sequences; 15% to 20% occur a single time. Roughly 50% of the sample comes from the top ten.

The research as a whole found: A model built on a 13 V-J signature distinguished ophthalmopathy from stable hyperthyroidism, reaching over 85% sensitivity and around 82% specificity in cross-validation and 80%/75% in testing. In validation, progression to ophthalmopathy was predicted by the model with 70% to 71% sensitivity and roughly 76% specificity, a median of 6.5 months before onset. No statistical method was used to set the sample size in advance, and investigators knew the group allocation. Blood samples also contained most of the expanded thyroid clonotypes (frequency above 0.001), which suggests that blood repertoires may reflect thyroid immune responses.

The TCR originated in a middle-aged man with Graves' ophthalmopathy. The sequenced sample consisted of blood. The V gene is TRBV18 and the J gene is TRBJ2-7, and TRBD2 matches 10 of the central bases. The DNA sequence is as follows: TGTGCCAGCTCAACTCGGACTAGCGGCCCCTGGGTCGAGCAGTACTTC. The translation is CASSTRTSGPWVEQYF.